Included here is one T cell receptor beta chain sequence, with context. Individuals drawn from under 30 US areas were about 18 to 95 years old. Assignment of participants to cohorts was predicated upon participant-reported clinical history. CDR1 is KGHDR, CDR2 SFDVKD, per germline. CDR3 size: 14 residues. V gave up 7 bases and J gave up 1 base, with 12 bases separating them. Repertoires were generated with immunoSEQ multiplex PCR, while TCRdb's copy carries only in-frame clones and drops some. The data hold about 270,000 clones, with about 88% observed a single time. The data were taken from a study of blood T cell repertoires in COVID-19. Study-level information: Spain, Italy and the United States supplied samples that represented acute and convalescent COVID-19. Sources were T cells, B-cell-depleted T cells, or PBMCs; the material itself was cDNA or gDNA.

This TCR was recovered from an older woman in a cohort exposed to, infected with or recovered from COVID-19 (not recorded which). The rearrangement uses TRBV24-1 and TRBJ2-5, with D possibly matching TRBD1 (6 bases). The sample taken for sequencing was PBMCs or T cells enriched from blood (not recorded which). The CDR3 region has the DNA TGTGCCACCAGCCACACAGGGCTCCAAGAGACCCAGTACTTC. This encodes CATSHTGLQETQYF.